This T cell receptor beta chain derives from a study of cytomegalovirus exposure and HLA in healthy donors. Researchers ran the PCR with 60 Vbeta and 13 Jbeta primers. Libraries were prepared by immunoSEQ multiplex PCR; TCRdb keeps only in-frame clonotypes and omits some of them. The table for this sample gives 65,000 to 95,000 clones. The CDR3 is 15 amino acids. Germline CDR1 reads SGHRS; CDR2 reads YFSETQ. The ends were cut back, 0 bases at V and 2 bases at J, with 11 bases in the middle. Details on this clone: Its antigen is undetermined.

Overall study findings and caveats: Most TCR sequences showed up rarely, but some public TCRs showed up in many donors.

The rearrangement uses TRBV5-1 and TRBJ1-1; D unclear. The sequencing sample was made of PBMCs. This clonotype was obtained from a female donor in good health and CMV-seropositive. DNA of the CDR3: TGCGCCAGCAGCTTGGGTCCGGGGTCAAACACTGAAGCTTTCTTT. Translating it yields CASSLGPGSNTEAFF.